A single sample gave rise to the 28 T cell receptor beta chains below, sequenced in a study of T cell responses to AZD1222 COVID-19 vaccine. The assay was immunoSEQ multiplex PCR, and TCRdb's table has in-frame clones only and misses some. The data contain tens of thousands of clones, roughly nine tenths of them singletons. Specimen: peripheral blood, collected on day 0 of AZD1222 vaccination. The origin of the receptors is an adult in good health.

The chain couples TRBV11-2 to TRBJ2-7; 12 nucleotides agree with TRBD1. J gave up 4 bases and V 1 base, and 5 bases lay outside the gene matches. CDR1 is SGHAT, CDR2 FQNNGV, per germline. This CDR3 is 16 amino acids long. The CDR3 nucleotides read TGTGCCAGCAGCTTAGTAGGGACAGGGGGCGGGTACGAGCAGTACTTC. Translated, it gives CASSLVGTGGGYEQYF.

This rearrangement joins TRBV7-8 to TRBJ1-4; D perhaps matches TRBD1 (6 bases). The CDR3 has 13 residues. CDR1 and CDR2 from the germline V gene are SGHVS and FQNEAQ. Between the trimmed V and J ends, which lost 5 bases and 10 bases, there was a span of 14 bases. CDR3 DNA sequence: TGTGCCAGCAGCCGAGAACAGGGAGGAAAACTGTTTTTT. Amino acids: CASSREQGGKLFF.

In DNA form, the CDR3 reads TGTGCCAGCAACCGACAGGCCTACAATGAGCAGTTCTTC. Residues: CASNRQAYNEQFF. The chain uses TRBV7-9 and TRBJ2-1; a weak D match, TRBD1 (6 bases). Germline loops: CDR1 SEHNR, CDR2 FQNEAQ (reference sequence). There are 13 residues in the CDR3. V gave up 7 bases and J gave up 2 bases, with 9 bases separating them.

The chain links TRBV5-1 to TRBJ2-1; D gene unclear. The CDR3 loop spans 14 amino acids. V lost 0 bases and J lost 4, with 8 bases in between. Germline values: CDR1 SGHRS, CDR2 YFSETQ. The CDR3 region has the DNA TGCGCCAGCAGCTTGGTTCCCAGTTACAATGAGCAGTTCTTC. Translated, it gives CASSLVPSYNEQFF. The variable domain in full, with the rest retrieved from reference TRBV5-1 and TRBJ2-1, is KAGVTQTPRYLIKTRGQQVTLSCSPISGHRSVSWYQQTPGQGLQFLFEYFSETQRNKGNFPGRFSGRQFSNSRSEMNVSTLELGDSALYLCASSLVPSYNEQFFGPGTRLTVL.

The CDR3 sequence is CASSRGQGHQETQYF. DNA for the CDR3: TGTGCCAGCAGCCGAGGACAGGGCCACCAAGAGACCCAGTACTTC. This chain connects TRBV5-4 to TRBJ2-5; 8 bases align to TRBD1. Germline V gene sequence: CDR1 SGHNT, CDR2 YYREEE (reference sequence). Trimming cost V 4 bases and J 0 bases; bases outside gene matches: 5. The CDR3 covers 15 residues.

V and J are TRBV19 and TRBJ2-3; D tentatively reads TRBD1 or TRBD2 (6 bases each). Germline V gives CDR1 LNHDA, CDR2 SQIVND (reference sequence). The CDR3 has 16 amino acids. Trimming left V 10 bases short and J 1 base short, with 21 bases between. CDR3 DNA sequence: TGTGCCATTATCCCAAACGACGGGGGCCGCACAGATACGCAGTATTTT. Amino acids: CAIIPNDGGRTDTQYF.

J is TRBJ1-1 and V is TRBV5-1, with a tentative D call TRBD1 (6 bases). Germline V lookup: CDR1 SGHRS, CDR2 YFSETQ. Trimming removed 0 bases from V and 1 base from J, with 13 bases in between. This CDR3 is built from 16 residues. CDR3: CASSLGLGGRNTEAFF. The CDR3 nucleotides read TGCGCCAGCAGCTTGGGTTTGGGGGGCCGGAACACTGAAGCTTTCTTT.

The chain links TRBV9 to TRBJ2-3; D unresolved. With 3 bases removed from V and 4 bases from J, the gap between germline ends came to 12 bases. CDR1 SGDLS and CDR2 YYNGEE come from the germline V gene. This CDR3 comprises 14 residues. The CDR3 DNA is TGTGCCAGCAGCGGAACCTTCACGGCAGATACGCAGTATTTT. Its protein product is CASSGTFTADTQYF. The full variable domain, with the rest looked up from reference TRBV9 and TRBJ2-3, is DSGVTQTPKHLITATGQRVTLRCSPRSGDLSVYWYQQSLDQGLQFLIQYYNGEERAKGNILERFSAQQFPDLHSELNLSSLELGDSALYFCASSGTFTADTQYFGPGTRLTVL.

This chain uses TRBV5-1 with TRBJ2-7, with D tentatively TRBD1 or TRBD2 (5 bases each). The V gene's germline CDR1 is SGHRS and CDR2 YFSETQ. CDR3 length: 13 residues. V gave up 6 bases and J gave up 0 bases, with 10 bases separating them. CDR3 bases: TGCGCCAGCAAAGGGACGGTCTCCTACGAGCAGTACTTC. Encoded protein: CASKGTVSYEQYF.

This chain links TRBV7-6 with TRBJ2-1, with 10 bases fitting TRBD2. CDR3 size: 16 residues. With 0 bases clipped from V and 5 bases from J, the junction kept 4 bases outside the gene matches. The germline CDR1 and CDR2 sequences are SGHVS and FNYEAQ. CDR3 DNA: TGTGCCAGCAGCTTAGCGACAGCGGGAGGGGACAATGAGCAGTTCTTC. It specifies CASSLATAGGDNEQFF.

The V gene is TRBV9, the J gene TRBJ2-3, with 14 bases identical to TRBD2. CDR1 and CDR2 from the germline V gene are SGDLS and YYNGEE. The V gene end was trimmed by 4 bases and the J gene end by 4 bases; junction bases not matched to a gene: 8. The CDR3 runs 17 residues. In DNA, the CDR3 is TGTGCCAGCAGCCCGACTAGCGGGAGGGCCGCAGCAGATACGCAGTATTTT. This gives the protein CASSPTSGRAAADTQYF. The full variable domain, with the rest looked up from reference TRBV9 and TRBJ2-3, is DSGVTQTPKHLITATGQRVTLRCSPRSGDLSVYWYQQSLDQGLQFLIQYYNGEERAKGNILERFSAQQFPDLHSELNLSSLELGDSALYFCASSPTSGRAAADTQYFGPGTRLTVL.

The genes are TRBV28 and TRBJ2-7, with 11 bases identical to TRBD2. Germline lookup yields CDR1 MDHEN and CDR2 SYDVKM. V lost 10 bases and J lost 2; bases outside the gene matches: 10. This CDR3 spans 15 amino acids. The CDR3 here is CAIKLGSGRAYEQYF. Here the CDR3 DNA reads TGTGCCATCAAGCTGGGTAGCGGGAGGGCCTACGAGCAGTACTTC.

The rearrangement links TRBV15 to TRBJ2-2, with TRBD1 as a possible D gene (6 bases). This CDR3 is built from 16 residues. Germline values: CDR1 LNHNV, CDR2 YYDKDF (reference sequence). The V and J ends lost 0 bases and 5 bases respectively, with 13 bases between them. Written as DNA, the CDR3 is TGTGCCACCAGCAGAGATAGGAACAGGGAGACCGGGGAGCTGTTTTTT. It codes for CATSRDRNRETGELFF.

The chain recombines TRBV5-6 with TRBJ2-7; 7 bases are a match to TRBD1. The CDR3 consists of 13 residues. J lost 4 bases, V lost 4 bases, and 5 bases had no gene match. Germline loops: CDR1 SGHDT, CDR2 YYEEEE. Here the CDR3 reads CASSTGVAYEQYF. Written as DNA, the CDR3 is TGTGCCAGCAGCACAGGGGTAGCGTACGAGCAGTACTTC.

The chain employs TRBV14 and TRBJ1-1, with D hard to call. The CDR3 consists of 14 residues. Between the trimmed V and J ends, which lost 4 bases and 0 bases, there was a span of 9 bases. Germline V gene sequence: CDR1 SGHDN, CDR2 FVKESK. In DNA, the CDR3 is TGTGCCAGCAGCCCTCGGGTCTTGAACACTGAAGCTTTCTTT. Translation: CASSPRVLNTEAFF.

The V call is TRBV10-3, the J call TRBJ1-6; no definite D call. There are 14 residues in the CDR3. V lost 2 bases to trimming and J lost 9 bases, with 11 bases between them. Germline assignment: CDR1 ENHRY and CDR2 SYGVKD. CDR3 amino acids: CAISEPNRISPLHF. The CDR3 DNA reads as TGTGCCATCAGTGAGCCGAATCGGATTTCACCCCTCCACTTT.

V gene TRBV19 combines with J gene TRBJ2-7; no reliable D call. Germline loops: CDR1 LNHDA, CDR2 SQIVND (reference sequence). The CDR3 has 17 residues. The V end was cut by 0 bases, the J end by 2 bases, with 17 bases between. The CDR3 DNA reads TGTGCCAGTAGTATAGACCTTACCCTAGATTCCGCCTACGAGCAGTACTTC. This sequence encodes CASSIDLTLDSAYEQYF.

Only a few counts were recorded for this clone. This chain connects TRBV7-9 to TRBJ1-6; a weak D match, TRBD1 (5 bases). The V gene lost 3 bases and the J gene lost 0 bases, with 15 bases spanning the gap. Germline V gene data show CDR1 as SEHNR and CDR2 as FQNEAQ (reference sequence). The CDR3 runs 18 residues. The CDR3 sequence: CASSFVLRGSSYNSPLHF. The CDR3 nucleotides read TGTGCCAGCAGCTTTGTATTACGGGGGAGCTCCTATAATTCACCCCTCCACTTT.

This clone was seen once. The gene calls are TRBV5-1 and TRBJ2-7; D is perhaps TRBD2 (5 bases). The CDR3 consists of 14 residues. V dropped 0 bases and J dropped 0 bases, with 7 bases sitting between them. Germline V gives CDR1 SGHRS, CDR2 YFSETQ. The CDR3 DNA is TGCGCCAGCAGCTTGGGAGGGATCTCCTACGAGCAGTACTTC. This gives the protein CASSLGGISYEQYF.

The gene calls are TRBV30 and TRBJ1-4; possibly TRBD1 for D (5 bases). The length of the CDR3 is 15 residues. V was pared by 3 bases and J by 8 bases, with 19 bases between. The germline gives CDR1 GTSNPN, CDR2 SVGIG (reference sequence). The CDR3 protein is CAWSERGSTREKLFF. As DNA, the CDR3 is TGTGCCTGGAGCGAAAGGGGCAGTACGAGGGAAAAACTGTTTTTT.

This chain uses TRBV15 with TRBJ2-7, with a possible D match to TRBD2 (6 bases). Germline CDR1 LNHNV, CDR2 YYDKDF (reference sequence). Trimming took off 5 bases at V and 0 bases at J, with 11 bases between the two ends. The CDR3 sequence is 14 residues long. The CDR3 DNA sequence: TGTGCCACCAGCCTTGGGGGGAGCTCCTACGAGCAGTACTTC. Its protein product is CATSLGGSSYEQYF. The full variable domain, in which reference TRBV15 and TRBJ2-7 provide the parts outside the CDR3, is DAMVIQNPRYQVTQFGKPVTLSCSQTLNHNVMYWYQQKSSQAPKLLFHYYDKDFNNEADTPDNFQSRRPNTSFCFLDIRSPGLGDTAMYLCATSLGGSSYEQYFGPGTRLTVT.

Written as DNA, the CDR3 is TGCGCCAGCCGAACCAGGGAGCAGTACTTC. Translated, it gives CASRTREQYF. The chain combines TRBV10-1 with TRBJ2-7; D remains ambiguous. CDR3 length equals 10 residues. Trimming left V 8 bases short and J 7 bases short, with 9 bases between. The germline V gene encodes CDR1 WNHNN and CDR2 SYGVQD (reference sequence).

The chain has TRBV19 and TRBJ2-3; D may be TRBD1 (5 bases). Germline V gene data show CDR1 as LNHDA and CDR2 as SQIVND (reference sequence). V shed 8 bases and J shed 0 bases, with 6 bases lying between them. This CDR3 is built from 12 residues. The chain's CDR3 is CASRQSTDTQYF. The CDR3 coding sequence is TGTGCCAGTCGACAGAGCACAGATACGCAGTATTTT.

The chain recombines TRBV12-3 or TRBV12-4 with TRBJ2-7, with TRBD1 matching 8 bases. V was pared by 7 bases and J by 2 bases, with 4 bases of the junction left unmatched. This CDR3 is 13 amino acids long. The CDR3 region has the DNA TGTGCCAGCACCACGACAGGGGCCTACGAGCAGTACTTC. Translation gives CASTTTGAYEQYF.

The J gene is TRBJ1-2, the V gene TRBV29-1; 8 bases fit TRBD1. V shed 8 bases, J shed 7 bases, and the junction held 15 bases outside the gene matches. CDR1 SQVTM and CDR2 ANQGSEA come from the germline V gene. The CDR3 is made up of 14 amino acids. The CDR3 loop is CSSLAADRGGGYTF. In nucleotides, the CDR3 is TGCAGCTCCCTGGCTGCCGACAGGGGCGGTGGCTACACCTTC.

This chain joins TRBV27 and TRBJ1-5; D is unclear. The V end lost 2 bases, the J end lost 5 bases, and 10 bases lay between the germline ends. The germline CDR1 and CDR2 sequences are MNHEY and SMNVEV (reference sequence). CDR3 length: 14 residues. CDR3 sequence reads: CASSLQAEHQPQHF. In nucleotides, the CDR3 is TGTGCCAGCAGTTTACAGGCGGAACATCAGCCCCAGCATTTT.

CDR3 sequence (DNA): TGTGCCAGCAGTTACCGAGACACCGACCGCACAGATACGCAGTATTTT. Translated: CASSYRDTDRTDTQYF. V and J are TRBV6-5 and TRBJ2-3, with D hard to call. Looked up from germline, CDR1 is MNHEY and CDR2 is SVGAGI. V was cut by 2 bases and J by 1 base, with 13 bases left in between. The CDR3 sequence is 16 residues long.

This clone appeared a single time. The chain carries TRBV5-1 and TRBJ1-5; 8 bases map to TRBD1. CDR1 is SGHRS, CDR2 YFSETQ, per germline. The CDR3 contains 14 residues. V lost 4 bases and J lost 5; bases outside the gene matches: 5. This CDR3 is CASSLTGDDQPQHF. For the CDR3, the DNA is TGCGCCAGCAGCCTGACAGGGGACGATCAGCCCCAGCATTTT.